This TCR beta chain was sequenced for a study of long-term antiretroviral therapy in people with HIV. There are a few counts of this clone. Antigen: not known. Whole-study findings and limits: Clones that expanded before ART (that is, prior to treatment) dominated the repertoire at all time points.

This CDR3 has 13 residues. Researchers ran immunoSEQ v3.0 at survey level. The table came from immunoSEQ multiplex PCR; TCRdb's copy has only in-frame clones and leaves some out. The data contain 25,000 to 30,000 clones, 85% to 90% of them singletons. V usage is TRBV21-1 and J usage is TRBJ2-7; the table calls TRBD2, which could not be checked here. TRBV21-1 has pseudogene status. The material sequenced was unsorted PBMCs, taken more than 2.6 years after starting antiretroviral therapy. The clonotype was recovered from a man aged 35-49 years with HIV. Here the CDR3 reads CASNGGVTYEQYF. In DNA, the CDR3 is TGTGCCAGCAACGGGGGGGTTACCTACGAGCAGTACTTC.